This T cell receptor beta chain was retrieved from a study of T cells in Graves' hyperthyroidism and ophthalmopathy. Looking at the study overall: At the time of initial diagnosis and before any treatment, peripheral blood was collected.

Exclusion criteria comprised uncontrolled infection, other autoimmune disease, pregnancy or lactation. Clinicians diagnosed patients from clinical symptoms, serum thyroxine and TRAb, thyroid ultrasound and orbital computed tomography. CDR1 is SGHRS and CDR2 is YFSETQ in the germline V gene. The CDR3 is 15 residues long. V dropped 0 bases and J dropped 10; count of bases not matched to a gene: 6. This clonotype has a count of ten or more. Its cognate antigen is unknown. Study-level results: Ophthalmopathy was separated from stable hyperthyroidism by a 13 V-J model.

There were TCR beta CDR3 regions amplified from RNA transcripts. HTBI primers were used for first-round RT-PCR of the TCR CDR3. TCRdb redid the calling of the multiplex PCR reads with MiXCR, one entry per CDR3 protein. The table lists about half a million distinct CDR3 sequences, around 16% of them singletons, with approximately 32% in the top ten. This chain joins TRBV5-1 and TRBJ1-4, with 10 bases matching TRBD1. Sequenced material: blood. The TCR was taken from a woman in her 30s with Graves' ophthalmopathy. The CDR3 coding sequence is TGCGCCAGCAGCTTGGTGGGACAGGGGAACGGAAAACTGTTTTTT. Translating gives CASSLVGQGNGKLFF.